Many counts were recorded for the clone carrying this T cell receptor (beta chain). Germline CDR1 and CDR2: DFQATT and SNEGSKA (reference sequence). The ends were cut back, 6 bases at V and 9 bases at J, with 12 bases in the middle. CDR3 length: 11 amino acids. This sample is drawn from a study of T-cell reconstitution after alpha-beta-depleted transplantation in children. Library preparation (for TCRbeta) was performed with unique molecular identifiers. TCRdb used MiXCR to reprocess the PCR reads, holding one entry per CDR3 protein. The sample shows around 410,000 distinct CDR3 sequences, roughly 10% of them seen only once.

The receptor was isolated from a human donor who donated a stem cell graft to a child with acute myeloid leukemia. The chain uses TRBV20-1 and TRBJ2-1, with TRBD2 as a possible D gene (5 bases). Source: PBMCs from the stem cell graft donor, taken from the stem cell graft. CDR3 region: CSARASGEQFF. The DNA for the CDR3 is TGCAGTGCGCGGGCTTCGGGTGAGCAGTTCTTC.